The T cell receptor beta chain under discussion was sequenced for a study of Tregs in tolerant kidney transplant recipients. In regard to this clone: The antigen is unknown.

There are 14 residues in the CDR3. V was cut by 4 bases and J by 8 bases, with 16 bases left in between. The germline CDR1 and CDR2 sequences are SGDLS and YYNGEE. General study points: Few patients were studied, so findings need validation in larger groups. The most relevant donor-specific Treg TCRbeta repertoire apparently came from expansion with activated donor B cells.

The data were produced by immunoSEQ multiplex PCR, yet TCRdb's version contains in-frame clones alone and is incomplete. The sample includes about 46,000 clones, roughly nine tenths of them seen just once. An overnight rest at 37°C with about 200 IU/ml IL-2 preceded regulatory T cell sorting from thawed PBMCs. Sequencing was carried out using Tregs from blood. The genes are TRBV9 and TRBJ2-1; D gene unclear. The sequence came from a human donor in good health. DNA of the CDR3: TGTGCCAGCAGCCCAAGAGATCCGATCGATGAGCAGTTCTTC. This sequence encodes CASSPRDPIDEQFF.